This record looks at one T cell receptor beta chain sequence and its context. What it recognizes is unknown. The record originates from a study of response to subunit inactivated influenza vaccine. Study-wide results and limits: It was suggested by the authors that few new T cells are recruited by each seasonal influenza vaccination.

TCRdb recomputed calls from the RT-PCR reads with MiXCR, one row per CDR3 protein. The profile shows fewer than 800,000 distinct CDR3 sequences, around a sixth of them singletons. Looked up from germline, CDR1 is LGHDT and CDR2 is YNNKEL (reference sequence). V was trimmed by 4 bases and J by 2 bases, leaving 15 bases between them. The CDR3 spans 15 residues. The source of this sequence is a man aged 45-65 years who received an inactivated influenza vaccine. The sample in question was PBMCs from blood, obtained 11 to 12 days after vaccination. The V and J genes are TRBV3-1 and TRBJ2-7, with no clear D. The CDR3 region has the DNA TGTGCCAGCAGCCGTGGTAGTGAAATAACCTACGAGCAGTACTTC. It yields the protein CASSRGSEITYEQYF.